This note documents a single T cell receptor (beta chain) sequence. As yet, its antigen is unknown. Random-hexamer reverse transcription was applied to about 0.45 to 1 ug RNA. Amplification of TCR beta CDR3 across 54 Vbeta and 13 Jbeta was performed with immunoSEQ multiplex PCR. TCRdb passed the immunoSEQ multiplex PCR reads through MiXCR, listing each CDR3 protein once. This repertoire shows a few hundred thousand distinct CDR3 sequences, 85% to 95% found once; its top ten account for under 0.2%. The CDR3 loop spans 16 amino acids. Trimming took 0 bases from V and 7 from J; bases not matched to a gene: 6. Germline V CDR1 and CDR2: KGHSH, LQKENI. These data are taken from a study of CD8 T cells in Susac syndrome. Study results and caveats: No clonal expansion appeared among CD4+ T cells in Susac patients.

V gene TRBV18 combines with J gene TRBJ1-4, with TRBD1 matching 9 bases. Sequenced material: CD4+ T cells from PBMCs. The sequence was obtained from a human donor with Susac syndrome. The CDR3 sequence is CASSPPGDRGAEKLFF. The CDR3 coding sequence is TGTGCCAGCTCACCACCGGGAGACAGGGGGGCTGAAAAACTGTTTTTT. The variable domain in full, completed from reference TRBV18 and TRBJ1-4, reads NAGVMQNPRHLVRRRGQEARLRCSPMKGHSHVYWYRQLPEEGLKFMVYLQKENIIDESGMPKERFSAEFPKEGPSILRIQQVVRGDSAAYFCASSPPGDRGAEKLFFGSGTQLSVL.